This T cell receptor (beta chain) was documented in a study of regulatory T cells in long-lasting Graves disease. Trimming cost V 4 bases and J 5 bases; bases outside gene matches: 4. CDR3 length: 13 amino acids. Germline V gene data show CDR1 as DFQATT and CDR2 as SNEGSKA (reference sequence). Time point noted: persistent/refractory GD, antithyroid drugs over 5 years with positive TRAb. Generation of the TCR library employed RNA extracted from PBMCs. EDTA tubes were used for drawing 8 to 9 milliliters of peripheral blood. Relying on iRepertoire HTBI primers and Arm-PCR of CDR3 regions, the team built TCR beta libraries. MiXCR, applied by TCRdb to the multiplex PCR reads, yields one record per CDR3 protein. The sample holds about 430,000 distinct CDR3 sequences, roughly a fifth seen once. This clonotype was detected ten times or more.

The sample consisted of peripheral blood mononuclear cells (PBMCs), taken when the disease was refractory, from a patient treated with antithyroid drugs. V gene TRBV20-1 combines with J gene TRBJ1-5; 8 positions match TRBD1. The sequence came from a female donor with Graves disease. The CDR3 DNA follows: TGCAGTGCTAACCCAGGGGGCGATCAGCCCCAGCATTTT. This translates into CSANPGGDQPQHF.